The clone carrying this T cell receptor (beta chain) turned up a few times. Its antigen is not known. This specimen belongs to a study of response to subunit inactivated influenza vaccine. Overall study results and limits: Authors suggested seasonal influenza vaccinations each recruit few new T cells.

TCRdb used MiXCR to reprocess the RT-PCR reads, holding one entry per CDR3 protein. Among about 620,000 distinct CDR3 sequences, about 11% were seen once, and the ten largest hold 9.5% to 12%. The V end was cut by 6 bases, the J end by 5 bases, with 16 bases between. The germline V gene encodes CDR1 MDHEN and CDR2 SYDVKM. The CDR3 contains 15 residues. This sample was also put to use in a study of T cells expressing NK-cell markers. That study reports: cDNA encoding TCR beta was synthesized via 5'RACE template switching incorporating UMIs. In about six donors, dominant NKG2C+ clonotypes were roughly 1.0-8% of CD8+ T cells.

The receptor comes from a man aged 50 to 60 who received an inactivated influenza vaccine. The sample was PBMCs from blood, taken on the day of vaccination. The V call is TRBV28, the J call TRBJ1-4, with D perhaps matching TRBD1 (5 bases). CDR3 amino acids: CASSLRQPLNEKLFF. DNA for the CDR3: TGTGCCAGCAGCCTCCGACAGCCTCTGAATGAAAAACTGTTTTTT.